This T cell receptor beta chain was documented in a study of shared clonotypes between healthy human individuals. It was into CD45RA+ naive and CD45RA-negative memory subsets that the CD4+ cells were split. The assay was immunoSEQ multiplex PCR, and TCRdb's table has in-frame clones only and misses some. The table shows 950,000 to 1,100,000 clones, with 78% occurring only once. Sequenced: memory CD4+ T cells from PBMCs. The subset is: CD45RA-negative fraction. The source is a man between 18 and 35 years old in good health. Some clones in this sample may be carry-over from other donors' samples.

In DNA, the CDR3 is TGCAGTGCTAGCCAACAATTAGAGCAGTTCTTC. It yields the protein CSASQQLEQFF. The rearrangement joins TRBV20-1 to TRBJ2-1; D remains ambiguous. V shed 3 bases and J shed 10 bases, with 10 bases lying between them. In germline, CDR1 is DFQATT, CDR2 SNEGSKA (reference sequence). The CDR3 has 11 residues.